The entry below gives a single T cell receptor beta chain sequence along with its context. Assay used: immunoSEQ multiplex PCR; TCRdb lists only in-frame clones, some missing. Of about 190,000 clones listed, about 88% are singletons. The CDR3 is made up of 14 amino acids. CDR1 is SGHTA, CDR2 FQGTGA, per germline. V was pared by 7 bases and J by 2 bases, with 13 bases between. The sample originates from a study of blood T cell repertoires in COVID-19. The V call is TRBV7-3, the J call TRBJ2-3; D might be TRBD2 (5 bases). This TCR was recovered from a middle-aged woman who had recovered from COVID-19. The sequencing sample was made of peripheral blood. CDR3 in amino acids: CASTRSSHTDTQYF. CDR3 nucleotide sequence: TGTGCCAGCACCCGATCTAGCCACACAGATACGCAGTATTTT.